The 5 T cell receptor beta chains below were found in one sample sequenced in a study of blood T cell repertoires in COVID-19. The protocol was immunoSEQ multiplex PCR, while the TCRdb copy is restricted to in-frame clones and leaves out a portion. This sample yields roughly 140,000 clones, of which about nine tenths are seen a single time; approximately 2.4% belongs to the top ten. Sequencing was done on a sample of peripheral blood. These TCRs come from a woman aged 70 to 79 with acute or convalescent COVID-19.

This rearrangement joins TRBV30 to TRBJ1-1; a weak D match, TRBD1 (6 bases). Germline V CDR1 and CDR2: GTSNPN, SVGIG (reference sequence). The ends were cut back, 4 bases at V and 6 bases at J, with 15 bases in the middle. This CDR3 has 13 amino acids. The CDR3: CAWNLQGRAEAFF. The CDR3 bases are TGTGCCTGGAACCTACAGGGCAGGGCTGAAGCTTTCTTT.

V is TRBV4-2 and J is TRBJ1-4; D gene ambiguous. Germline CDR1 and CDR2: LGHNA and YNFKEQ. V lost 0 bases and J 2 bases, leaving 16 bases between the germline ends. This CDR3 is built from 18 residues. The CDR3 sequence: CASSQDPRRKVTNEKLFF. Written as DNA, the CDR3 is TGTGCCAGCAGCCAAGATCCTCGGAGGAAGGTTACTAATGAAAAACTGTTTTTT.

This sequence joins TRBV7-9 and TRBJ1-1; D is perhaps TRBD1 (6 bases). The CDR3 contains 15 residues. V lost 3 bases and J lost 4, with 15 bases in between. Per the germline V gene, CDR1 is SEHNR and CDR2 is FQNEAQ (reference sequence). CDR3 amino acids: CASSFLGGLGTEAFF. CDR3 in DNA: TGTGCCAGCAGCTTCCTTGGGGGCCTAGGCACTGAAGCTTTCTTT.

A single count supports this clone. The chain is built from TRBV19 and TRBJ2-5, with D hard to call. The CDR3 totals 13 residues. Trimming took off 3 bases at V and 5 bases at J, with 10 bases between the two ends. The germline V gene has CDR1 LNHDA and CDR2 SQIVND (reference sequence). In DNA form, the CDR3 reads TGTGCCAGTAGTATCCAGATTTCGGAGACCCAGTACTTC. Protein sequence: CASSIQISETQYF.

The chain joins TRBV7-9 to TRBJ2-3; the D gene is possibly TRBD2 (5 bases). The CDR3 runs 16 residues. Germline V gene data show CDR1 as SEHNR and CDR2 as FQNEAQ (reference sequence). Trimming stripped 5 bases from V and 5 bases from J, with 20 bases between. Here the CDR3 reads CASSPFGESLVDTQYF. DNA of the CDR3: TGTGCCAGCAGCCCCTTCGGGGAATCACTAGTAGATACGCAGTATTTT.